What follows are 18 T cell receptor beta chains derived from one specimen sequenced in a study of blood T cell repertoires in COVID-19. Libraries were prepared by immunoSEQ multiplex PCR; TCRdb keeps only in-frame clonotypes and omits some of them. The table includes 300,000 to 450,000 clones, around nine tenths detected once. Sequencing used PBMCs or T cells enriched from blood (not recorded which). The source of these receptors is a woman in her 30s who had been exposed to COVID-19.

This rearrangement joins TRBV19 to TRBJ2-7, with 9 nucleotides matching TRBD1. Germline V gene lookup returns CDR1 LNHDA and CDR2 SQIVND (reference sequence). V dropped 4 bases and J dropped 3; count of bases not matched to a gene: 10. The CDR3 sequence is 16 residues long. The chain's CDR3 is CASSTPTGGRLYEQYF. The CDR3 nucleotides are TGTGCCAGTAGTACCCCAACAGGGGGCCGACTCTACGAGCAGTACTTC. The full variable domain, with the rest looked up from reference TRBV19 and TRBJ2-7, is DGGITQSPKYLFRKEGQNVTLSCEQNLNHDAMYWYRQDPGQGLRLIYYSQIVNDFQKGDIAEGYSVSREKKESFPLTVTSAQKNPTAFYLCASSTPTGGRLYEQYFGPGTRLTVT.

The genes are TRBV20-1 and TRBJ2-7; 7 bases line up with TRBD2. The V gene end was trimmed by 6 bases and the J gene end by 6 bases; junction bases not matched to a gene: 5. Germline lookup yields CDR1 DFQATT and CDR2 SNEGSKA (reference sequence). The CDR3 runs to 11 residues. CDR3 in amino acids: CSARLAIEQYF. CDR3 coding DNA: TGCAGTGCGAGACTAGCAATCGAGCAGTACTTC.

The V call is TRBV11-3, the J call TRBJ2-7, with a tentative D call TRBD1 (6 bases). Germline-derived CDR1 and CDR2 are SGHNT and YENEEA. The CDR3 sequence is 14 residues long. V was cut by 0 bases and J by 2 bases, with 8 bases left in between. DNA for the CDR3: TGTGCCAGCAGCTTAGAGGACAGAGCCTACGAGCAGTACTTC. It encodes CASSLEDRAYEQYF.

The rearrangement joins TRBV19 to TRBJ2-5, with 7 bases identical to TRBD2. There are 15 residues in the CDR3. V was clipped by 3 bases and J by 4 bases; unmatched bases: 8. The germline V gene encodes CDR1 LNHDA and CDR2 SQIVND (reference sequence). CDR3 residues: CASSIMSGNRETQYF. The CDR3 coding sequence is TGTGCCAGTAGTATTATGAGCGGGAACAGAGAGACCCAGTACTTC.

The chain is built from TRBV29-1 and TRBJ2-7; TRBD1 is a possible D gene (6 bases). With 6 bases removed from V and 7 bases from J, the gap between germline ends came to 13 bases. Germline V CDR1 and CDR2: SQVTM, ANQGSEA. The CDR3 is 11 residues long. CDR3 sequence reads: CSVKTGNEQYF. As DNA, the CDR3 is TGCAGCGTAAAGACAGGCAATGAGCAGTACTTC.

The chain joins TRBV28 to TRBJ1-3, with TRBD1 matching over 11 bases. The CDR3 has 17 amino acids. The ends lost 5 bases at V and 2 bases at J; junction bases unmatched: 8. In germline, CDR1 is MDHEN, CDR2 SYDVKM. In DNA, the CDR3 is TGTGCCAGCAGTCCCCCAGGACAGGGGGCAACTGGAAACACCATATATTTT. Residues: CASSPPGQGATGNTIYF.

Notes on this clone: The same CDR3 can be traced to other DNA sequences in this sample. The gene calls are TRBV10-3 and TRBJ1-2; perhaps TRBD1 as D (5 bases). The CDR3 runs 13 residues. CDR1 is ENHRY, CDR2 SYGVKD, per germline. Deletions cut 7 bases from V and 4 bases from J, with 13 bases between. The CDR3 here is CAITPGGSYGYTF. The CDR3, as DNA: TGTGCCATCACCCCGGGGGGGAGCTATGGCTACACCTTC.

The V call is TRBV4-1, the J call TRBJ2-5; TRBD2 agrees at 13 bases. Germline CDR1 MGHRA, CDR2 YSYEKL. Trimming cost V 1 base and J 4 bases; bases outside gene matches: 6. This CDR3 is 17 amino acids long. The CDR3 coding sequence is TGCGCCAGCAGCCAAGGTCGGACTAGCGGGAGCGGAGAGACCCAGTACTTC. Protein: CASSQGRTSGSGETQYF.

The chain employs TRBV28 and TRBJ1-1; D is possibly TRBD1 (6 bases). Germline V lookup: CDR1 MDHEN, CDR2 SYDVKM. The CDR3 sequence is 16 residues long. V was shortened by 2 bases and J by 3 bases, with 16 bases between the two germline ends. The CDR3 spells CASSLTGGGRHTEAFF. In DNA, the CDR3 is TGTGCCAGCAGTTTAACCGGGGGCGGGAGACACACTGAAGCTTTCTTT.

The chain combines TRBV6-5 with TRBJ1-1; TRBD1 is a possible D gene (5 bases). The CDR3 covers 13 residues. V was clipped by 7 bases and J by 1 base, with 10 bases between them. The germline CDR1 and CDR2 sequences are MNHEY and SVGAGI. The CDR3 here is CASMGGWNTEAFF. CDR3 DNA: TGTGCCAGCATGGGGGGGTGGAACACTGAAGCTTTCTTT.

V is TRBV7-9 and J is TRBJ2-3; a possible D gene is TRBD2 (5 bases). In germline, CDR1 is SEHNR, CDR2 FQNEAQ (reference sequence). The CDR3 runs to 16 residues. V lost 2 bases and J 4 bases, leaving 16 bases between the germline ends. The CDR3 sequence is CASSLISGIGADTQYF. The CDR3 nucleotides are TGTGCCAGCAGCTTAATCTCCGGGATTGGCGCAGATACGCAGTATTTT. Full variable domain (rest looked up from reference TRBV7-9 and TRBJ2-3): DTGVSQNPRHKITKRGQNVTFRCDPISEHNRLYWYRQTLGQGPEFLTYFQNEAQLEKSRLLSDRFSAERPKGSFSTLEIQRTEQGDSAMYLCASSLISGIGADTQYFGPGTRLTVL.

The rearrangement uses TRBV27 and TRBJ2-4, with 8 bases identical to TRBD1. The CDR3 extends over 14 amino acids. CDR1 MNHEY and CDR2 SMNVEV come from the germline V gene (reference sequence). Trimming took 7 bases from V and 3 from J; bases not matched to a gene: 5. The CDR3 region has the DNA TGTGCCAGCAAACGGACAGGGATCAAAAACATTCAGTACTTC. Encoded protein: CASKRTGIKNIQYF.

V is TRBV12-3 or TRBV12-4 and J is TRBJ1-1, with a possible D match to TRBD1 (6 bases). V was shortened by 6 bases and J by 2 bases, with 10 bases between the two germline ends. The CDR3 has 13 amino acids. CDR3 loop: CASRPGVNTEAFF. CDR3 in DNA: TGTGCCAGCAGGCCAGGGGTAAACACTGAAGCTTTCTTT.

This rearrangement joins TRBV4-1 to TRBJ2-2; a weak D match, TRBD2 (5 bases). There are 15 residues in the CDR3. Looked up from germline, CDR1 is MGHRA and CDR2 is YSYEKL. The V gene lost 1 base and the J gene lost 1 base, with 7 bases spanning the gap. The CDR3 sequence: CASSQVEGNTGELFF. CDR3 nucleotide sequence: TGCGCCAGCAGCCAAGTCGAGGGGAACACCGGGGAGCTGTTTTTT.

The V and J genes are TRBV5-1 and TRBJ1-2, with 7 bases matching TRBD1. Germline V lookup: CDR1 SGHRS, CDR2 YFSETQ. There are 15 residues in the CDR3. V shed 4 bases and J 3 bases; nucleotides not matched to a gene: 9. In DNA form, the CDR3 reads TGCGCCAGCAGCCCCTCCCAGGGGGGTGACTATGGCTACACCTTC. Translated: CASSPSQGGDYGYTF.

This chain joins TRBV19 and TRBJ2-1; 7 nucleotides agree with TRBD2. The CDR3 runs 13 residues. Germline loops: CDR1 LNHDA, CDR2 SQIVND (reference sequence). Trimming removed 7 bases from V and 9 bases from J; junction bases left unmatched: 9. The CDR3 DNA follows: TGTGCCAGTACCCGAAAGGGAGGGGTTGAGCAGTTCTTC. This translates into CASTRKGGVEQFF.

The chain links TRBV19 to TRBJ1-2; D possibly corresponds to TRBD1 (5 bases). This CDR3 is 13 amino acids long. Germline V gene lookup returns CDR1 LNHDA and CDR2 SQIVND (reference sequence). V was trimmed by 6 bases and J by 4 bases, leaving 12 bases between them. CDR3: CASSLDKGYGYTF. In nucleotides, the CDR3 is TGTGCCAGTAGCCTGGACAAAGGCTATGGCTACACCTTC.

The chain links TRBV18 to TRBJ1-4; 10 bases line up with TRBD1. Germline assignment: CDR1 KGHSH and CDR2 LQKENI. The CDR3 sequence is 14 residues long. The J segment lost 7 bases and the V segment lost 3 bases, leaving 2 bases of the junction unmatched. The CDR3 reads CASSPRTGGEKLFF. The CDR3 nucleotides read TGTGCCAGCTCACCGCGGACAGGGGGTGAAAAACTGTTTTTT.